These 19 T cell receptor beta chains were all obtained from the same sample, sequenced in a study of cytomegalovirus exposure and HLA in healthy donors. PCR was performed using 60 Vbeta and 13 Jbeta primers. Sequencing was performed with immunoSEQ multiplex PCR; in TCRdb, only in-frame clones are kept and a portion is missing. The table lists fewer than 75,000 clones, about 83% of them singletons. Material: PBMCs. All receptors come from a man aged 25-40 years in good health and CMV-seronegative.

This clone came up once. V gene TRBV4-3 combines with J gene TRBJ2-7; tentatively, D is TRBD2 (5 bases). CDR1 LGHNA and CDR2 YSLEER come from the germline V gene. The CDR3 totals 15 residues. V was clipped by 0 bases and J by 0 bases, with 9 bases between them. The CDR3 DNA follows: TGCGCCAGCAGCCAAGATCGCGGGTTCTCCTACGAGCAGTACTTC. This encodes CASSQDRGFSYEQYF.

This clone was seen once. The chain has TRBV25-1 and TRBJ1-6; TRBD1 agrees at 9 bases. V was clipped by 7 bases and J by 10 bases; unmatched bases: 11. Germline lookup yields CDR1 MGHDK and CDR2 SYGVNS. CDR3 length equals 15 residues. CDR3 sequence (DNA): TGTGCCAGCACCGCGACCGGGACAGGGAAATCACCCCTCCACTTT. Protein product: CASTATGTGKSPLHF.

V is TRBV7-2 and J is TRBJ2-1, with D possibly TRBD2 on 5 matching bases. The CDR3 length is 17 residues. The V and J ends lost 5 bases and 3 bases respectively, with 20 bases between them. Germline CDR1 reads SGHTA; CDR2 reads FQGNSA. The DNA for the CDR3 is TGTGCCAGCAGCCCAGTCAGCTGGCGGGTCCTCTACAATGAGCAGTTCTTC. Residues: CASSPVSWRVLYNEQFF.

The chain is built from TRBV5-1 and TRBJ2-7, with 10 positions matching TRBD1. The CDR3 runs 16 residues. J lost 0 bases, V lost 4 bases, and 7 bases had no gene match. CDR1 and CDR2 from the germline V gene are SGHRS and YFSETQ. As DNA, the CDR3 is TGCGCCAGCAGCCCGAGGACAGGGGGTCGCTCCTACGAGCAGTACTTC. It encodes CASSPRTGGRSYEQYF.

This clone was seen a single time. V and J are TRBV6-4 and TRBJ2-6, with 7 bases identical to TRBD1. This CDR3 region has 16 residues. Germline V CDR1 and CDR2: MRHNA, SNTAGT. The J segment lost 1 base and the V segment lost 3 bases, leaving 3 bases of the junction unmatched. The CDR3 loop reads CASSEKGASGANVLTF. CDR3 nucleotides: TGTGCCAGCAGTGAAAAGGGGGCATCTGGGGCCAACGTCCTGACTTTC.

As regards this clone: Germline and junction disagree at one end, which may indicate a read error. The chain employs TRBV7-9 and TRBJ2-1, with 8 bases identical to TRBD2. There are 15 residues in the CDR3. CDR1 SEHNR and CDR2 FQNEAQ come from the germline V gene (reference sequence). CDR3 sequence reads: CSSSSLAGFDNEQFF. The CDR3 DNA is TGTTCCAGCAGCTCCTTAGCGGGGTTCGACAATGAGCAGTTCTTC.

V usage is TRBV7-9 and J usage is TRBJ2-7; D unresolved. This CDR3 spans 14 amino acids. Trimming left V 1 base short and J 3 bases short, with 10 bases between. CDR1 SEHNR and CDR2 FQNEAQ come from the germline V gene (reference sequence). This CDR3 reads CASSLVEADYEQYF. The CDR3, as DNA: TGTGCCAGCAGCTTAGTTGAGGCGGACTACGAGCAGTACTTC.

In DNA form, the CDR3 reads TGTGCCAGCAGCTCACCTAACTACGAGCAGTACTTC. This gives the protein CASSSPNYEQYF. This chain links TRBV11-2 with TRBJ2-7; D gene unclear. CDR1 SGHAT and CDR2 FQNNGV come from the germline V gene. V lost 4 bases and J 3 bases, leaving 7 bases between the germline ends. This CDR3 is built from 12 residues.

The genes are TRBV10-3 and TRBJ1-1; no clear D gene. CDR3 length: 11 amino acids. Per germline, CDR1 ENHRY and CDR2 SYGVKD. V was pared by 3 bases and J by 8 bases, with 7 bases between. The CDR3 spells CAISDGREAFF. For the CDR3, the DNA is TGTGCCATCAGTGATGGGAGAGAAGCTTTCTTT.

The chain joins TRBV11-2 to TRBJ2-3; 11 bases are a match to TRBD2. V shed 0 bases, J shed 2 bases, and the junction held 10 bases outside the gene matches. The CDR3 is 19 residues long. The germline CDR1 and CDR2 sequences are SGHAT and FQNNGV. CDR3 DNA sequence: TGTGCCAGCAGCTTAGATCTACGAACTAGCGGGAGCCCCACAGATACGCAGTATTTT. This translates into CASSLDLRTSGSPTDTQYF.

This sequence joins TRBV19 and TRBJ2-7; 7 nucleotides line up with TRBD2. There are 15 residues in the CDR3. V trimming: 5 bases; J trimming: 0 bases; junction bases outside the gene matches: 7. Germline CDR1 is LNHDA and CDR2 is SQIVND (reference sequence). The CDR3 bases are TGTGCCAGTAGTCTCGGGGGGAGGGCCTCCTACGAGCAGTACTTC. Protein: CASSLGGRASYEQYF.

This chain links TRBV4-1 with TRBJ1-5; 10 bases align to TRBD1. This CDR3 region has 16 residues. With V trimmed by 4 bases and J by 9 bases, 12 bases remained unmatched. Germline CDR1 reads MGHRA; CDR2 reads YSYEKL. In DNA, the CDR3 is TGCGCCAGCAGCCGATCGGACAGGGGGTCCCGCTCGCCCCAGCATTTT. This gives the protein CASSRSDRGSRSPQHF.

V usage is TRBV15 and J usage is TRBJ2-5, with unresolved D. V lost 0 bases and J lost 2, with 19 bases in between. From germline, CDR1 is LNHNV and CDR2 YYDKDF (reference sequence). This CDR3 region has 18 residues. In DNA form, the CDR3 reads TGTGCCACCAGCAGAGATAAATTTGCCGCGAGTTTTCAAGAGACCCAGTACTTC. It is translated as CATSRDKFAASFQETQYF.

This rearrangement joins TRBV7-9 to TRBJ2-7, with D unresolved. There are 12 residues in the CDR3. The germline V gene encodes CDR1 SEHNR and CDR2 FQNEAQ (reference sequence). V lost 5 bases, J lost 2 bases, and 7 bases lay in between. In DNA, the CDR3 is TGTGCCAGCAGCGACGACACCTACGAGCAGTACTTC. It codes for CASSDDTYEQYF.

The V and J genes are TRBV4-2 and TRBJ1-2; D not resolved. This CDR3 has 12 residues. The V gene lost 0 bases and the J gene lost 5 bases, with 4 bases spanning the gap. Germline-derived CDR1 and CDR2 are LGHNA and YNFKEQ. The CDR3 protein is CASSQDYYGYTF. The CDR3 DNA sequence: TGTGCCAGCAGCCAAGATTATTATGGCTACACCTTC.

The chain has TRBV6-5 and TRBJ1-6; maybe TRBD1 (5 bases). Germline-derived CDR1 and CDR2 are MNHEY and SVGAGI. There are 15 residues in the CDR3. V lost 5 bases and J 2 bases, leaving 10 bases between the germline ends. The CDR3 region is CASSAGMAYNSPLHF. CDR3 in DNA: TGTGCCAGCAGTGCAGGGATGGCCTATAATTCACCCCTCCACTTT.

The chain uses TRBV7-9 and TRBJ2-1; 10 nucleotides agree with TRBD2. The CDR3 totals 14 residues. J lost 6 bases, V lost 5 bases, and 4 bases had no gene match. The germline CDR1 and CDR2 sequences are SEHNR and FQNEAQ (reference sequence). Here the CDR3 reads CASSPWTSGNEQFF. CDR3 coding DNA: TGTGCCAGCAGCCCCTGGACTAGCGGCAATGAGCAGTTCTTC.

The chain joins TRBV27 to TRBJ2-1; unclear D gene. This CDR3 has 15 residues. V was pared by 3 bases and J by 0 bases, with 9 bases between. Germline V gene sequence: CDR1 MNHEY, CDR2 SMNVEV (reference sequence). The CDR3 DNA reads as TGTGCCAGCAGTTTTGGGTCTAGCTCCTACAATGAGCAGTTCTTC. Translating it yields CASSFGSSSYNEQFF.

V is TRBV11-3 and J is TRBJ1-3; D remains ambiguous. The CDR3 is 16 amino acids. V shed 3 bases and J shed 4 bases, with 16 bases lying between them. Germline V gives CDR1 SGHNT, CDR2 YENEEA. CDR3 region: CASSLRNRDGGNTIYF. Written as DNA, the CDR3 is TGTGCCAGCAGCTTGAGAAACAGAGATGGAGGAAACACCATATATTTT.